The source of this T cell receptor beta chain is a study of memory CD4+ T cells and cytomegalovirus serostatus. Study results and limitations: Suggested: most of the CMV-linked TCR signature lies in CD4+ memory cells.

Measured with immunoSEQ multiplex PCR; TCRdb has only the in-frame clones, and not every one. The sample consists of under 70,000 clones, roughly 77% of them appearing once. Single viable CD3+CD4+CD8-CD45RO+ cells were sorted as the memory CD4+ T cells. After thawing, CD4+ T cells were positively selected. Comment on this clone: Its matching antigen is unknown.

The CDR3 runs to 13 residues. Germline CDR1 reads SGHTA; CDR2 reads FQGNSA. The junction had 4 bases not matched to a gene; V was cut back by 5 bases and J by 4 bases. This chain joins TRBV7-2 and TRBJ1-2; 7 bases map to TRBD1. The sequencing sample was made of memory CD4+ T cells from blood. This sequence was found in an adult in good health and CMV-seronegative. CDR3 in DNA: TGTGCCAGCAGCGCATCAGGGGGCTATGGCTACACCTTC. This codes for CASSASGGYGYTF.